This T cell receptor (beta chain) was found in a study of blood T cell repertoires in COVID-19. Turning to the study itself: Specimens from acute and convalescent COVID-19 originated in the United States, Italy and Spain.

Original processing methods: Amplified reference gene primers provided the basis for estimating nucleated cell counts. Only in-frame clones appear in the TCRdb table, and some are missing; sequencing was by immunoSEQ multiplex PCR. The DNA was the basis for D and trimming; V, J and clone size are from that table. The sample has about 120,000 clones, roughly 84% seen once; the top ten hold about 3.9%. V lost 6 bases and J 4 bases, leaving 15 bases between the germline ends. The CDR3 is 15 residues long. Germline lookup yields CDR1 KGHDR and CDR2 SFDVKD. This chain connects TRBV24-1 to TRBJ1-5; D is possibly TRBD1 (5 bases). Material for sequencing was peripheral blood. This clonotype originated in a man between 60 and 75 years old with acute or convalescent COVID-19. CDR3 sequence (DNA): TGTGCCACCAGTCGGGGGGACGCAGGAAATCAGCCCCAGCATTTT. This encodes CATSRGDAGNQPQHF.